This TCR beta chain originates from a study of blood T cell repertoires in COVID-19. Study-level information: Specimens from acute and convalescent COVID-19 originated in the United States, Italy and Spain. Sample material is recorded as cDNA or gDNA derived from T cells, B-cell-depleted T cells, or PBMCs.

Generated by immunoSEQ multiplex PCR, the TCRdb table keeps only in-frame clones and is missing some. The sample carries 30,000 to 50,000 clones, more than 80% recorded once. V lost 4 bases to trimming and J lost 5 bases, with 6 bases between them. CDR1 and CDR2 (germline): SGHRS, YFSETQ. The CDR3 is made up of 12 amino acids. This receptor was taken from a man in his 60s with acute or convalescent COVID-19. The sequenced sample consisted of peripheral blood. The chain employs TRBV5-1 and TRBJ2-2; no clear D. The CDR3 region is CASSQLTGELFF. In DNA, the CDR3 is TGCGCCAGCAGCCAACTTACCGGGGAGCTGTTTTTT.